This passage covers 11 T cell receptor beta chains from one sample sequenced in a study of T cell responses to AZD1222 COVID-19 vaccine (TCRdb year 2021). The library was produced with the immunoSEQ multiplex PCR assay. In its TCRdb copy, this immuneACCESS table keeps in-frame sequences only and misses some clones. Where compared with another copy, unresolved V genes explain less than half of these, and the others have no known cause. Within this sample are 160,000 or so clones, with more than 80% of them counted one time only. The top ten constitute approximately 2.5% of the sample. This specimen's time point label, interpreted: baseline before first vaccination. The sequenced sample was peripheral blood, obtained on day 0 of AZD1222 vaccination. Source of these receptors: an adult in good health.

The V and J genes are TRBV5-8 and TRBJ2-7, with D unresolved. CDR3 length: 12 residues. Germline values: CDR1 SGHTS, CDR2 YDEGEE. V was cut by 4 bases and J by 4 bases, with 9 bases left in between. In nucleotides, the CDR3 is TGTGCCAGCAGCCGAGTGCGGTACGAGCAGTACTTC. Translating it yields CASSRVRYEQYF.

The V call is TRBV30, the J call TRBJ2-1, with D hard to call. The CDR3 totals 16 residues. V was cut by 1 base and J by 2 bases, with 15 bases left in between. Germline values: CDR1 GTSNPN, CDR2 SVGIG (reference sequence). The CDR3 DNA follows: TGTGCCTGGAGTGCCCCGGAAGGCGAACCCTACAATGAGCAGTTCTTC. It encodes CAWSAPEGEPYNEQFF.

In its sample, this clone was seen once. The rearrangement uses TRBV5-6 and TRBJ2-7; TRBD1 matches 8 bases. The ends lost 2 bases at V and 5 bases at J; junction bases unmatched: 6. The V gene's germline CDR1 is SGHDT and CDR2 YYEEEE. The CDR3 spans 14 residues. The CDR3 here is CASSFVGQGNEQYF. For the CDR3, the DNA is TGTGCCAGCAGCTTTGTCGGACAGGGAAACGAGCAGTACTTC.

The gene calls are TRBV24-1 and TRBJ2-3, with 7 bases that match TRBD2. Germline lookup yields CDR1 KGHDR and CDR2 SFDVKD. The CDR3 extends over 14 amino acids. The junction had 1 base not matched to a gene; V was cut back by 5 bases and J by 0 bases. The CDR3 spells CATSAAGSTDTQYF. CDR3 DNA sequence: TGTGCCACCAGTGCAGCGGGAAGCACAGATACGCAGTATTTT.

This clone was found once. J is TRBJ1-1 and V is TRBV27; TRBD1 is a possible D gene (6 bases). Trimming shortened V by 5 bases and J by 2 bases, and 12 bases separated the two germline ends. Germline V lookup: CDR1 MNHEY, CDR2 SMNVEV (reference sequence). The CDR3 spans 14 residues. The CDR3 DNA reads TGTGCCAGCAGTAGGAGGGGGGGAAACACTGAAGCTTTCTTT. It encodes CASSRRGGNTEAFF.

Only a few counts were recorded for this clone. The V call is TRBV2, the J call TRBJ1-6; tentatively, D is TRBD1 (5 bases). V was trimmed by 0 bases and J by 0 bases, leaving 21 bases between them. CDR1 is SNHLY and CDR2 is FYNNEI in the germline V gene. This CDR3 is built from 21 residues. CDR3 residues: CASSEATITGPGGSYNSPLHF. CDR3 in DNA: TGTGCCAGCAGTGAAGCGACGATTACGGGGCCCGGGGGCTCCTATAATTCACCCCTCCACTTT.

This chain links TRBV5-1 with TRBJ1-6; tentative D call: TRBD1 (6 bases). Germline V lookup: CDR1 SGHRS, CDR2 YFSETQ. This CDR3 has 17 residues. Trimming took off 5 bases at V and 7 bases at J, with 22 bases between the two ends. CDR3 bases: TGCGCCAGCAGTCCTTCCCCGTCGGGGGCGCACAATTCACCCCTCCACTTT. This encodes CASSPSPSGAHNSPLHF.

The V gene is TRBV10-2, the J gene TRBJ1-2; no definite D call. Trimming pared 1 base from V and 1 base from J, leaving 10 bases between. The CDR3 has 15 amino acids. The germline V gene encodes CDR1 WSHSY and CDR2 SAAADI. The CDR3 loop is CASSEFWTGNYGYTF. Written as DNA, the CDR3 is TGCGCCAGCAGTGAGTTCTGGACGGGTAACTATGGCTACACCTTC.

This clone was seen a single time. The chain recombines TRBV2 with TRBJ1-1; D might be TRBD1 (5 bases). The CDR3 is 14 amino acids. With 2 bases removed from V and 5 bases from J, the gap between germline ends came to 12 bases. Germline V gene lookup returns CDR1 SNHLY and CDR2 FYNNEI. CDR3 in amino acids: CASSELGQGTEAFF. DNA for the CDR3: TGTGCCAGCAGTGAACTTGGACAAGGGACTGAAGCTTTCTTT.

The table lists this clone with a count of one. The J gene is TRBJ2-1, the V gene TRBV4-2, with 7 positions matching TRBD2. The CDR3 is 15 residues long. The ends lost 1 base at V and 8 bases at J; junction bases unmatched: 8. The germline V gene has CDR1 LGHNA and CDR2 YNFKEQ. The CDR3: CASSQVGGGFDEQFF. The CDR3 nucleotides are TGTGCCAGCAGCCAAGTCGGCGGGGGTTTTGATGAGCAGTTCTTC.

The chain carries TRBV19 and TRBJ1-4; D is uncertain. Trimming stripped 6 bases from V and 7 bases from J, with 12 bases between. This CDR3 contains 13 residues. CDR1 LNHDA and CDR2 SQIVND come from the germline V gene (reference sequence). The CDR3 here is CASRSVDGEKLFF. CDR3 coding DNA: TGTGCCAGTAGGTCCGTGGACGGTGAAAAACTGTTTTTT.